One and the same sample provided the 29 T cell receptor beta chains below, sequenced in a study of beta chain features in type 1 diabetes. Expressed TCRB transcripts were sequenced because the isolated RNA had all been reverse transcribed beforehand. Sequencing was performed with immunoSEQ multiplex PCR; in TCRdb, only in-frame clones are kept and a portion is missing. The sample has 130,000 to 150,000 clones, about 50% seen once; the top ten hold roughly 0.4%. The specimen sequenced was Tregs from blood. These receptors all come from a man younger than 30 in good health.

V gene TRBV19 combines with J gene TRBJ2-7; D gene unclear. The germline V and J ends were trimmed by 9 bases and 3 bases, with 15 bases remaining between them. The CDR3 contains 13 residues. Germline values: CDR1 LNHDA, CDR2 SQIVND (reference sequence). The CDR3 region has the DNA TGTGCCAGCAGCGTTCGGGTGGGCTACGAGCAGTACTTC. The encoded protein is CASSVRVGYEQYF.

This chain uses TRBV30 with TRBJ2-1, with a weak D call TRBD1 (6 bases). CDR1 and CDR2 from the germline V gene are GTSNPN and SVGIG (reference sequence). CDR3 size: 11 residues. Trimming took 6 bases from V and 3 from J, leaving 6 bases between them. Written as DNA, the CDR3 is TGTGCCTGCAGGGGCTACAATGAGCAGTTCTTC. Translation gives CACRGYNEQFF.

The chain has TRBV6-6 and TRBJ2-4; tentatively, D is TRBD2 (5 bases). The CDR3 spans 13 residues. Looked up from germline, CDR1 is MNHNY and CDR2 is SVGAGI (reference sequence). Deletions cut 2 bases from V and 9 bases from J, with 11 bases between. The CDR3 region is CASSYANRGIQYF. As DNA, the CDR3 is TGTGCCAGCAGTTACGCCAATCGGGGCATTCAGTACTTC.

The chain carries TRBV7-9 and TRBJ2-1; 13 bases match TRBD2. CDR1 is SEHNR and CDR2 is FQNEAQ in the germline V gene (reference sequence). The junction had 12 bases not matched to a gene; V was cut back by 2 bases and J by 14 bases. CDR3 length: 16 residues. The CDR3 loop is CASSLSTGTSGKGEFF. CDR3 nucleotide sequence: TGTGCCAGCAGCTTAAGCACGGGGACTAGCGGGAAAGGGGAGTTCTTC.

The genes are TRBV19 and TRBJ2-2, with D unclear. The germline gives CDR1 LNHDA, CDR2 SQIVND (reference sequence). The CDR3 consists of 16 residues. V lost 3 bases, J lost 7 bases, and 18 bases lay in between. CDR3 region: CASSIQTLRPSGELFF. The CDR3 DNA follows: TGTGCCAGTAGTATTCAAACGCTCAGGCCCAGCGGGGAGCTGTTTTTT.

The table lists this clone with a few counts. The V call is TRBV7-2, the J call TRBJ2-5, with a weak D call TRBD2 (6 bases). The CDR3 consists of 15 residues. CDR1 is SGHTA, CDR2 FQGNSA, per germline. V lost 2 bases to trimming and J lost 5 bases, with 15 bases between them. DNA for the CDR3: TGTGCCAGCAGCTTAATGCTAGCTGGAGGGGAGACCCAGTACTTC. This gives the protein CASSLMLAGGETQYF.

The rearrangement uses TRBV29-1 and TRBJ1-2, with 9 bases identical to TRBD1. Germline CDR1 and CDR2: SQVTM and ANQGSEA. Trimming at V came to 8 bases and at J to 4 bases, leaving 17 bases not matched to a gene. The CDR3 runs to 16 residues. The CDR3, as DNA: TGCAGCACCCGGGGGGGGACAGGGAGTAATCCCTATGGCTACACCTTC. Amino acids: CSTRGGTGSNPYGYTF.

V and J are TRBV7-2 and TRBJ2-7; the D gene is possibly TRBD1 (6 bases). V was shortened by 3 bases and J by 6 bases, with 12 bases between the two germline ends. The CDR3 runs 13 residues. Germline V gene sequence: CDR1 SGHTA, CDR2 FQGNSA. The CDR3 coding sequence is TGTGCCAGCAGCTTTACAGGGAAAGGCGAGCAGTACTTC. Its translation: CASSFTGKGEQYF.

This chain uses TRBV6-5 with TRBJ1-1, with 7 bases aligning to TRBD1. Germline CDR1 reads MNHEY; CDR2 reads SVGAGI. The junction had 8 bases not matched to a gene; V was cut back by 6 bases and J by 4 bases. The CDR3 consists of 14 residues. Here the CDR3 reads CASRTDRVATEAFF. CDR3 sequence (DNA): TGTGCCAGCAGAACTGACAGGGTTGCCACTGAAGCTTTCTTT.

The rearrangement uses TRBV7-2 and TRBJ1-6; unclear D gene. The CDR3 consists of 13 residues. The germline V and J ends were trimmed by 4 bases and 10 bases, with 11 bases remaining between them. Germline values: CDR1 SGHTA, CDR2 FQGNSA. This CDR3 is CASSSQLSSPLHF. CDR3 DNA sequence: TGTGCCAGCAGCTCCCAATTGAGCTCACCCCTCCACTTT.

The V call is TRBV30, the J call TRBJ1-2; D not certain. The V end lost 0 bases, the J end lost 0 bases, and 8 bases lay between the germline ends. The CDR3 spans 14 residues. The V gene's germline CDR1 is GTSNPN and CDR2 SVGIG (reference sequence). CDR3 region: CAWSVLPANYGYTF. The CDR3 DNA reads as TGTGCCTGGAGTGTACTGCCTGCTAACTATGGCTACACCTTC. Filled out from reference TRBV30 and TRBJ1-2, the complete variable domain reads SQTIHQWPATLVQPVGSPLSLECTVEGTSNPNLYWYRQAAGRGLQLLFYSVGIGQISSEVPQNLSASRPQDRQFILSSKKLLLSDSGFYLCAWSVLPANYGYTFGSGTRLTVV.

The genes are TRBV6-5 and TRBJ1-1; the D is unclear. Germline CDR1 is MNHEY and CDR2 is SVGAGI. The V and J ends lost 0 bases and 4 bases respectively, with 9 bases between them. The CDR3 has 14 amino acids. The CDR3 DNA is TGTGCCAGCAGTTACTCGAGATCTAGCACTGAAGCTTTCTTT. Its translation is CASSYSRSSTEAFF.

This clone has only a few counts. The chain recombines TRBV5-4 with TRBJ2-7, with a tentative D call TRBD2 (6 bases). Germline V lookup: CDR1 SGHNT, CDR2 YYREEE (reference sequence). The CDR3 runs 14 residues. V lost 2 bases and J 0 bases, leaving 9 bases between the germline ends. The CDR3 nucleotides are TGTGCCAGCAGCTTCTCGCGGGACTCCTACGAGCAGTACTTC. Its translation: CASSFSRDSYEQYF.

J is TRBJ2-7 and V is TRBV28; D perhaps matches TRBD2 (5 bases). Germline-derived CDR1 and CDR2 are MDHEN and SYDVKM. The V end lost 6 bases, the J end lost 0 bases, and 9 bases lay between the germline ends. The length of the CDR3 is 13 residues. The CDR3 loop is CASRRDSSYEQYF. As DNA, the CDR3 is TGTGCCAGCAGGAGGGATAGCTCCTACGAGCAGTACTTC.

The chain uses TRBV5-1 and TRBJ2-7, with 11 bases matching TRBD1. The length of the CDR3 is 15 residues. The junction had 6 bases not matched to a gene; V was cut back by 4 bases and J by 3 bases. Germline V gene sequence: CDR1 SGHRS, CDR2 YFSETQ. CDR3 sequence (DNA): TGCGCCAGCAGCCTATCCGGGACAGGGGGCTACGAGCAGTACTTC. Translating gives CASSLSGTGGYEQYF. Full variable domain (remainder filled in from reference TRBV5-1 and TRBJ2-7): KAGVTQTPRYLIKTRGQQVTLSCSPISGHRSVSWYQQTPGQGLQFLFEYFSETQRNKGNFPGRFSGRQFSNSRSEMNVSTLELGDSALYLCASSLSGTGGYEQYFGPGTRLTVT.

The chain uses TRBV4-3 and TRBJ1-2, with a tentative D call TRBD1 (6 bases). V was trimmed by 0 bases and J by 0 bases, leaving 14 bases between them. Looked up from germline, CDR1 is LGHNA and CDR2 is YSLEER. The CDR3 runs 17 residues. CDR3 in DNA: TGCGCCAGCAGCCAAGACCAGGGGACCCATTCTAACTATGGCTACACCTTC. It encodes CASSQDQGTHSNYGYTF.

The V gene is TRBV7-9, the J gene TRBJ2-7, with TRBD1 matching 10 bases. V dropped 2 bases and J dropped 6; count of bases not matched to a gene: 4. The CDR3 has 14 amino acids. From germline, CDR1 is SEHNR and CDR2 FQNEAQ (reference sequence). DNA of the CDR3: TGTGCCAGCAGCTTACAGGGGACAGGGGCCGAGCAGTACTTC. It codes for CASSLQGTGAEQYF. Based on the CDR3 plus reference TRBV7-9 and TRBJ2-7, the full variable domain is DTGVSQNPRHKITKRGQNVTFRCDPISEHNRLYWYRQTLGQGPEFLTYFQNEAQLEKSRLLSDRFSAERPKGSFSTLEIQRTEQGDSAMYLCASSLQGTGAEQYFGPGTRLTVT.

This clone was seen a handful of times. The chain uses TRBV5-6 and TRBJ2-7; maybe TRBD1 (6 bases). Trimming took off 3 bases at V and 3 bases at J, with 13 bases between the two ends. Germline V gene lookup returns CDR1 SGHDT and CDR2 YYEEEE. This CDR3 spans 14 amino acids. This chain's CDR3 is CASSWGHISYEQYF. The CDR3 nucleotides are TGTGCCAGCAGCTGGGGACACATCAGCTACGAGCAGTACTTC.

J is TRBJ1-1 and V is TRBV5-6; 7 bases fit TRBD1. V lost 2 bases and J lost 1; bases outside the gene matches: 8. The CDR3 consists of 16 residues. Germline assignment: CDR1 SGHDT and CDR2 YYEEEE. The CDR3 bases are TGTGCCAGCAGCTTTCGTCAGGGGGTATGGAACACTGAAGCTTTCTTT. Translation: CASSFRQGVWNTEAFF.

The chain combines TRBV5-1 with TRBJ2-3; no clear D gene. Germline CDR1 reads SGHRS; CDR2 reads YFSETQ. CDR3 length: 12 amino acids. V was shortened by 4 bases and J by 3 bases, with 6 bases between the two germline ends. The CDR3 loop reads CASSPETDTQYF. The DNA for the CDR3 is TGCGCCAGCAGCCCGGAGACAGATACGCAGTATTTT.

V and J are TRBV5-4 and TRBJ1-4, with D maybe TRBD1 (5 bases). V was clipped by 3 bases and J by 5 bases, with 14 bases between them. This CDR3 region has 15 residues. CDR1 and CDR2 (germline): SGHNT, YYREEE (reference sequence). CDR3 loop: CASSSGLGRNEKLFF. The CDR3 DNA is TGTGCCAGCAGCTCGGGGCTGGGGAGGAATGAAAAACTGTTTTTT.

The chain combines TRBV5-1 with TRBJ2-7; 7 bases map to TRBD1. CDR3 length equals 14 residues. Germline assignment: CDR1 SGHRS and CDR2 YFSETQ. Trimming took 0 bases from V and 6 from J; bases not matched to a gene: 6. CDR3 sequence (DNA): TGCGCCAGCAGCTTGGGGGTAGGGGACAGCGAGCAGTACTTC. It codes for CASSLGVGDSEQYF.

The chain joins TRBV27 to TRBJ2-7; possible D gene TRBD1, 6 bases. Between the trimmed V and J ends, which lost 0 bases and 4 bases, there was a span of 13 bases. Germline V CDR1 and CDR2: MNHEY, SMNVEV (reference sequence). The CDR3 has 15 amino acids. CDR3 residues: CASSLSPGVNYEQYF. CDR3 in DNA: TGTGCCAGCAGTTTATCCCCAGGGGTGAATTACGAGCAGTACTTC.

CDR3 residues: CASSARTAMWEKLFF. CDR3 bases: TGTGCCAGCAGCGCCAGGACAGCGATGTGGGAAAAACTGTTTTTT. The chain is built from TRBV9 and TRBJ1-4; D may be TRBD1 (6 bases). V lost 3 bases to trimming and J lost 8 bases, with 17 bases between them. This CDR3 comprises 15 residues. The germline CDR1 and CDR2 sequences are SGDLS and YYNGEE.

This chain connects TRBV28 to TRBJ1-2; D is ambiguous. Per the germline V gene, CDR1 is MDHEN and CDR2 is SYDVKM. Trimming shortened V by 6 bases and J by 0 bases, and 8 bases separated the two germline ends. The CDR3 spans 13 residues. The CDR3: CASSFITNYGYTF. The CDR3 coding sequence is TGTGCCAGCAGCTTTATAACTAACTATGGCTACACCTTC.

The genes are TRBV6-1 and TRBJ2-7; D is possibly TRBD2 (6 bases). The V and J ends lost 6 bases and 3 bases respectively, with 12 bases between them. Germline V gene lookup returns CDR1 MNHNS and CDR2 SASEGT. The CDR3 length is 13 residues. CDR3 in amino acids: CASRLLDYYEQYF. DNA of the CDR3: TGTGCCAGCAGGCTCTTGGACTACTACGAGCAGTACTTC.

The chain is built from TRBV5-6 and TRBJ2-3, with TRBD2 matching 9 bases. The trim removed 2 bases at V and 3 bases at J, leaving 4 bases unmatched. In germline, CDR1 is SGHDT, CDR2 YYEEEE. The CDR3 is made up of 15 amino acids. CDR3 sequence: CASSFPSGNTDTQYF. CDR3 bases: TGTGCCAGCAGCTTTCCTAGCGGGAATACAGATACGCAGTATTTT.

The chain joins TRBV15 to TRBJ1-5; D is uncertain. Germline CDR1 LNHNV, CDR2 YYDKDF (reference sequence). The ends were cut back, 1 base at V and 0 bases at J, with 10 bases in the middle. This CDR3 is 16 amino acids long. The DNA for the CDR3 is TGTGCCACCAGCAGAGGAGGCGGCAATAGCAATCAGCCCCAGCATTTT. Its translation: CATSRGGGNSNQPQHF. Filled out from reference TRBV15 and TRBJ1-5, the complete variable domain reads DAMVIQNPRYQVTQFGKPVTLSCSQTLNHNVMYWYQQKSSQAPKLLFHYYDKDFNNEADTPDNFQSRRPNTSFCFLDIRSPGLGDTAMYLCATSRGGGNSNQPQHFGDGTRLSIL.

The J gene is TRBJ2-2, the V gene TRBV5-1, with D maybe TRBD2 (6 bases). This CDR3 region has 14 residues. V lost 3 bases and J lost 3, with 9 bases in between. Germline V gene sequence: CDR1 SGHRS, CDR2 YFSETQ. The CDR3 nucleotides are TGCGCCAGCAGCTCCTCGGGGGACACCGGGGAGCTGTTTTTT. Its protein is CASSSSGDTGELFF.